These T cell receptor beta chains were read from a single sample in a study of shared clonotypes between healthy human individuals. Libraries were prepared by immunoSEQ multiplex PCR; TCRdb keeps only in-frame clonotypes and omits some of them. The table lists 2.3 million or so clones, approximately 93% of them singletons. The source material was naive CD4+ T cells from PBMCs. The receptor source for this set is a man between 18 and 35 years old in good health. Some clones in this sample may be carry-over from other donors' samples. Both conserved end residues are part of each CDR3. D genes are given only for firm matches. Some rows have no size entry. The others give once, few or many, or a class for an expanded clone.

clone size: NA; V gene: TRBV30; J gene: TRBJ2-3; D gene: NA; CDR3 DNA: TGTGCCTGGAGTCTAGCGATGGATACGCAGTATTTT; CDR3 protein: CAWSLAMDTQYF
clone size: NA; V gene: TRBV6-6; J gene: TRBJ2-1; D gene: NA; CDR3 DNA: TGTGCCAGCAGTTCCCAGCGGTACAATGAGCAGTTCTTC; CDR3 protein: CASSSQRYNEQFF
clone size: NA; V gene: TRBV6-1; J gene: TRBJ1-4; D gene: NA; CDR3 DNA: TGTGCCAGCAGTGTCTCGCTTTTTACCTGGGGTGAAAAACTGTTTTTT; CDR3 protein: CASSVSLFTWGEKLFF
clone size: once; V gene: TRBV25-1; J gene: TRBJ1-4; D gene: NA; CDR3 DNA: TGTGCCAGCAGTGACAGGATTAATGAAAAACTGTTTTTT; CDR3 protein: CASSDRINEKLFF
clone size: NA; V gene: TRBV12-5; J gene: TRBJ2-1; D gene: TRBD1; CDR3 DNA: TGTGCTAGTGGTCTGGGACAGGGGGCTTACAATGAGCAGTTCTTC; CDR3 protein: CASGLGQGAYNEQFF
clone size: NA; V gene: TRBV5-8; J gene: TRBJ1-4; D gene: NA; CDR3 DNA: TGTGCCAGCAGCTTCGGACAGCTGCGGTCTAATGAAAAACTGTTTTTT; CDR3 protein: CASSFGQLRSNEKLFF
clone size: NA; V gene: TRBV19; J gene: TRBJ2-3; D gene: NA; CDR3 DNA: TGTGCCAGTAGCCCTAGGGTGGTCATCCGCACAGATACGCAGTATTTT; CDR3 protein: CASSPRVVIRTDTQYF
clone size: NA; V gene: TRBV27; J gene: TRBJ2-7; D gene: NA; CDR3 DNA: TGTGCCAGCAGTTTATCCCTTCCAGGTCCCTACGAGCAGTACTTC; CDR3 protein: CASSLSLPGPYEQYF
clone size: once; V gene: TRBV2; J gene: TRBJ2-6; D gene: NA; CDR3 DNA: TGTGCCAGCAGGCAGGACAGTCCTGGGGCCAACGTCCTGACTTTC; CDR3 protein: CASRQDSPGANVLTF
clone size: NA; V gene: TRBV5-1; J gene: TRBJ1-2; D gene: TRBD1; CDR3 DNA: TGCGCCAGCGGCGAAACAGGGGTCTATGGCTACACCTTC; CDR3 protein: CASGETGVYGYTF
clone size: few; V gene: TRBV7-9; J gene: TRBJ1-2; D gene: TRBD1; CDR3 DNA: TGTGCCAGCAGCCGTGGACAGGGCCAGGGGGAACGCGGCTACACCTTC; CDR3 protein: CASSRGQGQGERGYTF
clone size: once; V gene: TRBV19; J gene: TRBJ1-2; D gene: NA; CDR3 DNA: TGTGCCAGTAGTATTTTAGGGAGAGGTGACTACACCTTC; CDR3 protein: CASSILGRGDYTF
clone size: NA; V gene: TRBV5-8; J gene: TRBJ2-7; D gene: TRBD2; CDR3 DNA: TGTGCCAGCAGCTGGGGGACTAGCGGTTACTCCTACGAGCAGTACTTC; CDR3 protein: CASSWGTSGYSYEQYF
clone size: once; V gene: TRBV2; J gene: TRBJ2-7; D gene: NA; CDR3 DNA: TGTGCCAGCAGTGTGGTACTTGCCTACGAGCAGTACTTC; CDR3 protein: CASSVVLAYEQYF
clone size: NA; V gene: TRBV15; J gene: TRBJ2-7; D gene: TRBD1; CDR3 DNA: TGTGCCACCAGCAGAGATACCGGGACAGGGATCTACGAGCAGTACTTC; CDR3 protein: CATSRDTGTGIYEQYF
clone size: once; V gene: TRBV7-6; J gene: TRBJ1-3; D gene: TRBD1; CDR3 DNA: TGTGCCAGCAGCTCAAAACAGGGGGCAGGAGGAAACACCATATATTTT; CDR3 protein: CASSSKQGAGGNTIYF
clone size: NA; V gene: TRBV2; J gene: TRBJ1-1; D gene: NA; CDR3 DNA: TGTGCCAGCAGCCTGACGGCCACCACTGAAGCTTTCTTT; CDR3 protein: CASSLTATTEAFF
clone size: NA; V gene: TRBV28; J gene: TRBJ2-1; D gene: NA; CDR3 DNA: TGTGCCAGCATCTCCTCGGACCCTAACAGTTACAATGAGCAGTTCTTC; CDR3 protein: CASISSDPNSYNEQFF
clone size: few; V gene: TRBV9; J gene: TRBJ2-2; D gene: TRBD2; CDR3 DNA: TGTGCCAGCAGCCGGGGACTAGCGGGGACCGGGGAGCTGTTTTTT; CDR3 protein: CASSRGLAGTGELFF
clone size: NA; V gene: TRBV6-6; J gene: TRBJ2-7; D gene: NA; CDR3 DNA: TGTGCCAGCAGTTACGGCGCACTCTCCTACGAGCAGTACTTC; CDR3 protein: CASSYGALSYEQYF
clone size: NA; V gene: TRBV6-1; J gene: TRBJ1-1; D gene: NA; CDR3 DNA: TGTGCCAGCAGTGAGAAGGGGACGAACACTGAAGCTTTCTTT; CDR3 protein: CASSEKGTNTEAFF
clone size: once; V gene: TRBV2; J gene: TRBJ2-2; D gene: TRBD2; CDR3 DNA: TGTGCCAGCGAGCGGGAGGGTGGTACCGGGGAGCTGTTTTTT; CDR3 protein: CASEREGGTGELFF
clone size: NA; V gene: TRBV12-1; J gene: TRBJ1-5; D gene: NA; CDR3 DNA: TGTGCCAGCAGTCGCCCGGACGGCCCTAGCAATCAGCCCCAGCATTTT; CDR3 protein: CASSRPDGPSNQPQHF
clone size: once; V gene: TRBV7-6; J gene: TRBJ1-2; D gene: NA; CDR3 DNA: TGTGCCAGCAGCTTGCTATTCGGAACGGGAGGCTACACCTTC; CDR3 protein: CASSLLFGTGGYTF
clone size: NA; V gene: TRBV20-1; J gene: TRBJ2-7; D gene: NA; CDR3 DNA: TGCAGTGCTAGACACGGCGAGCAGTACTTC; CDR3 protein: CSARHGEQYF
clone size: NA; V gene: TRBV18; J gene: TRBJ1-5; D gene: TRBD1; CDR3 DNA: TGTGCCAGCTCACCACCTATATCCCCTATCCGGGACAGGGCGAATCGTGACCTAAATCAGCCCCAGCATTTT; CDR3 protein: CASSPPISPIRDRANRDLNQPQHF
clone size: NA; V gene: TRBV28; J gene: TRBJ2-3; D gene: NA; CDR3 DNA: TGTGCCAGCAGTTTACCGCGTCTTACGCAGTATTTT; CDR3 protein: CASSLPRLTQYF
clone size: few; V gene: TRBV27; J gene: TRBJ2-6; D gene: NA; CDR3 DNA: TGTGCCAGCAGTGTAACTGGGGCCAACGTCCTGACTTTC; CDR3 protein: CASSVTGANVLTF
clone size: NA; V gene: TRBV6-5; J gene: TRBJ1-2; D gene: NA; CDR3 DNA: TGTGCCAGCAGTTTCCGGAGCTTATATGGCTACACCTTC; CDR3 protein: CASSFRSLYGYTF
clone size: NA; V gene: TRBV28; J gene: TRBJ2-5; D gene: TRBD1; CDR3 DNA: TGTGCCAGCAGGAGTAGGACAGGGAGGTGGGAGACCCAGTACTTC; CDR3 protein: CASRSRTGRWETQYF
clone size: NA; V gene: TRBV19; J gene: TRBJ2-1; D gene: TRBD1; CDR3 DNA: TGTGCCAGTAGCCTTAGGACAGGGGGCTCCTACAATGAGCAGTTCTTC; CDR3 protein: CASSLRTGGSYNEQFF